This T cell receptor (beta chain) was identified during a study of CD8+ T cells in alopecia areata. Turning to the study itself: At a dose of 5 to 10 mg twice daily, oral tofacitinib was given to treated patients. After 6 to 18 months of tofacitinib, follow-up continued 6 months off drug.

This clone was detected only a few times. What it recognizes is unknown. V shed 5 bases and J 4 bases; nucleotides not matched to a gene: 6. The length of the CDR3 is 14 residues. Germline CDR1 SGHVS, CDR2 FQNEAQ. Extracted RNA was reverse transcribed into cDNA, the sequencing template. Profiling relied on immunoSEQ multiplex PCR, and the TCRdb table lists in-frame clones only, not all of them. The sample includes approximately 6,300 clones, 50% to 70% of them seen just once. Study results and limitations: TCR sharing was clearer in mice than between patients, perhaps partly owing to patient HLA diversity. Clonality in the scalp and expanded CD8+ clones ranked among the top 100 were significantly decreased by tofacitinib.

Treatment indicated: oral pan-JAK inhibitor, 5-10 mg twice daily. In alopecia areata patients, both lesional scalp punch biopsies and peripheral blood were collected. This clonotype was obtained from a human donor with alopecia areata. V and J are TRBV7-8 and TRBJ2-7; 9 bases agree with TRBD2. Sequenced material: skin, taken at approximately week 34, from a patient treated with tofacitinib. The CDR3 loop is CASSIGGGAYEQYF. The CDR3 region has the DNA TGTGCCAGCAGCATAGGCGGGGGGGCATACGAGCAGTACTTC.